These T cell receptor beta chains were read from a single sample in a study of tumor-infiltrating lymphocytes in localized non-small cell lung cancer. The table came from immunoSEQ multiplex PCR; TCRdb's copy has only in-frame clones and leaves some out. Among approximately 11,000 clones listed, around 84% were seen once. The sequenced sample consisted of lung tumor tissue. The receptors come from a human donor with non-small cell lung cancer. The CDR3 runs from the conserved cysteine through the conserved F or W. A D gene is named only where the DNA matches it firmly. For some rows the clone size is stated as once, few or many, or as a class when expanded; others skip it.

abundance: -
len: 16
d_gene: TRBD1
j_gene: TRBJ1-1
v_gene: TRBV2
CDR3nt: TGTGCCAGCAGTGTCCCGGGACAGGGGATGGACACTGAAGCTTTCTTT
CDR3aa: CASSVPGQGMDTEAFF

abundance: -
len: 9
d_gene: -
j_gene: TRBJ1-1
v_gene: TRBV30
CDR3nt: TGTGCCCGGAGTGATGTGGCTTTCTTT
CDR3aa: CARSDVAFF

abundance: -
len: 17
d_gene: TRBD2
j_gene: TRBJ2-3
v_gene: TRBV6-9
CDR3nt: TGTGCCAGCAGTCCGCGTCCCTTAGCGGGGGGAAAGGATACGCAGTATTTT
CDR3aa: CASSPRPLAGGKDTQYF

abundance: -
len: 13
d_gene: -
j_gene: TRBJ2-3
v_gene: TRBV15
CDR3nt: TGTGCCACCAGCAGAGATATCCGGGATACGCAGTATTTT
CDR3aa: CATSRDIRDTQYF

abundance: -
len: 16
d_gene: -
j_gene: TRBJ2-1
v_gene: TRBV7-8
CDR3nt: TGTGCCAGCAGCCCAGCCGGGACCAGTAGATACAATGAGCAGTTCTTC
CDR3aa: CASSPAGTSRYNEQFF

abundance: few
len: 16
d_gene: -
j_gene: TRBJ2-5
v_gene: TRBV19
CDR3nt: TGTGCCAGTAGTATTCAGTTAGGCTCGAACGTCCAGACCCAGTACTTC
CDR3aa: CASSIQLGSNVQTQYF

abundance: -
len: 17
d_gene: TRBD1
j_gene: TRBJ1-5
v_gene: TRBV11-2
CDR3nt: TGTGCCAGCAGCCCGGGACAGGGGATGGATAGCAATCAGCCCCAGCATTTT
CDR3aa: CASSPGQGMDSNQPQHF

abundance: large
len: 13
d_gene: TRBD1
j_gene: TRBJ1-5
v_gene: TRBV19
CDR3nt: TGTGCCAGTAGTTGGACAGGTGCTCAGCCCCAGCATTTT
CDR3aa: CASSWTGAQPQHF

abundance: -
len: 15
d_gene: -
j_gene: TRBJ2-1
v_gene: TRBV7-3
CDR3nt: TGTGCCAGCAGCTTAGGTCCGGGAAGCTACAATGAGCAGTTCTTC
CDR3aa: CASSLGPGSYNEQFF

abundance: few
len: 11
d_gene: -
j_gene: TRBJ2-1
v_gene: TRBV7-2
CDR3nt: TGTGCCAGCACCCCCGGTTATGAGCAGTTCTTC
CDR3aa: CASTPGYEQFF

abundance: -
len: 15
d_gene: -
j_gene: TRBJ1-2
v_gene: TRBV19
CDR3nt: TGTGCCAGTAGTGGCGGAGTGAGCGTGAACTATGGCTACACCTTC
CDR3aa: CASSGGVSVNYGYTF

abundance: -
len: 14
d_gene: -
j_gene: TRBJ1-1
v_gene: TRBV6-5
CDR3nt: TGTGCCAGCAAGAATCAGGGCAAGGGAACTGAAGCTTTCTTT
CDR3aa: CASKNQGKGTEAFF

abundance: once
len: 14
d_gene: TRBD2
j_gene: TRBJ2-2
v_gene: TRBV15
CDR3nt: TGTGCCACCAGCAGAGAGACTAGCGCCGGGGAGCTGTTTTTT
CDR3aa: CATSRETSAGELFF

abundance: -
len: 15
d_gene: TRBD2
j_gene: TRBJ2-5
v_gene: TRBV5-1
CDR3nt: TGCGCCAGCAGCTTGGGACTAGCGAGACAAGAGACCCAGTACTTC
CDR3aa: CASSLGLARQETQYF

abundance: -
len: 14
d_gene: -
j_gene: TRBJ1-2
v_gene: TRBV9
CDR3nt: TGTGCCAGCAGCGTTATCAATTACTATGGAGGCTACACCTTC
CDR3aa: CASSVINYYGGYTF

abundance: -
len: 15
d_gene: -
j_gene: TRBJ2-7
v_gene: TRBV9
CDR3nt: TGTGCCAGCAGCGTAGTGGACGGGGGCCCCTACGAGCAGTACTTC
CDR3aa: CASSVVDGGPYEQYF

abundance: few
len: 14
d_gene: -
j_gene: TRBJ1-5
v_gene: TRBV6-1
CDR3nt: TGTGCCGCCTCTGAGGGCACCCCGTATCAGCCCCAGCATTTT
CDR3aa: CAASEGTPYQPQHF

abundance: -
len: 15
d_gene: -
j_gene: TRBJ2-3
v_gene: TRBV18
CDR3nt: TGTGCCAGCTCACCACGGACAGTTTCCACAGATACGCAGTATTTT
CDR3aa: CASSPRTVSTDTQYF

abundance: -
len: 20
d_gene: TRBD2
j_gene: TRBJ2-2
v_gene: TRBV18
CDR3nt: TGTGCCAGCTCTCCGAACTGGAACAGACTAGCGGGAGGCGGAACCGGGGAGCTGTTTTTT
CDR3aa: CASSPNWNRLAGGGTGELFF

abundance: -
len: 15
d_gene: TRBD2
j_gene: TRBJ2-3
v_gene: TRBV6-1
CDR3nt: TGTGCCAGCAGTGGGACTAGCGGGAATCGAGATACGCAGTATTTT
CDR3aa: CASSGTSGNRDTQYF

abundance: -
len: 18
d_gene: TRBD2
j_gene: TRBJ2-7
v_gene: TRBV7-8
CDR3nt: TGTGCCAGCAGCTCCGGGATGATACGCGGGAGAGGACCCTACGAGCAGTACTTC
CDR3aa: CASSSGMIRGRGPYEQYF

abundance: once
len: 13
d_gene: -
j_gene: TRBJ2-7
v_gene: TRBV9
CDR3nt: TGTGCCAGCAGCTTAGGCCCCCCCTACGAGCAGTACTTC
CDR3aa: CASSLGPPYEQYF

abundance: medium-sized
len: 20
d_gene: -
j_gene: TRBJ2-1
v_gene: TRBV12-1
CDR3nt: TGTGCCAGCAGCTTTGAGTCCGGGACTAGCGGGGGGGAAAACTACAATGAGCAGTTCTTC
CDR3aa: CASSFESGTSGGENYNEQFF

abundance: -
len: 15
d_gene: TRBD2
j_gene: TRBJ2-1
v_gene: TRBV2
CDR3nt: TGTGCCAGCACCTTAATAGCGGGAGTTAGGAATGAGCAGTTCTTC
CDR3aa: CASTLIAGVRNEQFF

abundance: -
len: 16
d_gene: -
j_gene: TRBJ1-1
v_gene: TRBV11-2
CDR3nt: TGTGCCAGCAGCTTAGGGCGATTTTACGAGAACACTGAAGCTTTCTTT
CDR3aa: CASSLGRFYENTEAFF

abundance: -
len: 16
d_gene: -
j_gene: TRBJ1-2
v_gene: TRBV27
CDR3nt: TGTGCCAGCAGTTTATCCGGTCGGGCCGGGGACTATGGCTACACCTTC
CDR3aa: CASSLSGRAGDYGYTF

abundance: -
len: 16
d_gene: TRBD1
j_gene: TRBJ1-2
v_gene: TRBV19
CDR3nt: TGTGCCAGTAGTAATCCCTCGACAGGGGGCGACTATGGCTACACCTTC
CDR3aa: CASSNPSTGGDYGYTF

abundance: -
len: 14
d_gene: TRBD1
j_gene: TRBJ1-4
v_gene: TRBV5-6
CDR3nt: TGTGCCAGCAGCACGGGGACAGGGGATGAAAAACTGTTTTTT
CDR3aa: CASSTGTGDEKLFF

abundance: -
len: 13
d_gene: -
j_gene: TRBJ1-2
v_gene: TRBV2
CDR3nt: TGTGCCAGCAGTGGACAGGCGCGTTCTGGCTACACCTTC
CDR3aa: CASSGQARSGYTF

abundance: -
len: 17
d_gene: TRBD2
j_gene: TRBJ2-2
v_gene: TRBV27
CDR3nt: TGTGCCAGCAGTCCCTCTAGCGGGAGGGGGGCAGCCGGGGAGCTGTTTTTT
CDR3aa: CASSPSSGRGAAGELFF

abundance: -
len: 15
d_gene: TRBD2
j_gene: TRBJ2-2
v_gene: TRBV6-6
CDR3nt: TGTGCCAGCGGACTGACTAGCGGGGCCACCGGGGAGCTGTTTTTT
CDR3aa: CASGLTSGATGELFF

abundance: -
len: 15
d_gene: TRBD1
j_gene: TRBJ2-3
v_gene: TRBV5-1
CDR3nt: TGCGCCAGCAGCCAAACAGGGGCGAGCACAGATACGCAGTATTTT
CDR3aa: CASSQTGASTDTQYF

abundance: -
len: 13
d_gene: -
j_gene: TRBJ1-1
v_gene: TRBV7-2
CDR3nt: TGTGCCAGCAGCTTAGAGGGGGTCGCTGAAGCTTTCTTT
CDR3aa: CASSLEGVAEAFF

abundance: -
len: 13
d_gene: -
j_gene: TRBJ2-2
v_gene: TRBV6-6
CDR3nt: TGTGCCAGCAGAGTGAGGGATTCCGGGGAGCTGTTTTTT
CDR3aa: CASRVRDSGELFF

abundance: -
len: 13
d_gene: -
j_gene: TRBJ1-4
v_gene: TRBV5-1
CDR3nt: TGCGCCAGCAGCTTGTATGTATCCGGTCAACTGTTTTTT
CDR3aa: CASSLYVSGQLFF